This passage covers 8 T cell receptor beta chains from one sample sequenced in a study of T cell responses to AZD1222 COVID-19 vaccine. Some clones are missing from TCRdb's copy, which holds only in-frame ones; the method was immunoSEQ multiplex PCR. The sample lists some 160,000 clones; 93% were seen once. The sample consisted of peripheral blood, taken on day 0 of AZD1222 vaccination. The source of these receptors is an adult in good health.

The rearrangement uses TRBV6-1 and TRBJ2-7, with 8 bases lining up with TRBD1. V was pared by 2 bases and J by 3 bases, with 3 bases of the junction left unmatched. The length of the CDR3 is 14 residues. Germline-derived CDR1 and CDR2 are MNHNS and SASEGT. CDR3 nucleotides: TGTGCCAGCAGTGAATATGACAGGGGCTACGAGCAGTACTTC. The encoded protein is CASSEYDRGYEQYF.

The rearrangement links TRBV28 to TRBJ1-1; D might be TRBD1 (5 bases). This CDR3 is 15 amino acids long. Germline V CDR1 and CDR2: MDHEN, SYDVKM. Between the trimmed V and J ends, which lost 6 bases and 8 bases, there was a span of 22 bases. CDR3 region: CASSPPIVQDQEAFF. The CDR3 DNA reads TGTGCCAGCAGCCCCCCGATCGTACAGGACCAAGAAGCTTTCTTT.

The J gene is TRBJ2-3, the V gene TRBV12-3 or TRBV12-4, with TRBD2 identical over 8 bases. The CDR3 totals 11 residues. J gave up 11 bases and V 3 bases, and 1 base lay outside the gene matches. CDR3 DNA: TGTGCCAGCAGTTTTCGGGGGGGGCAGTATTTT. Its translation is CASSFRGGQYF.

The chain employs TRBV19 and TRBJ1-1; D remains ambiguous. The CDR3 loop spans 11 amino acids. Trimming took 1 base from V and 9 from J, leaving 6 bases between them. Germline CDR1 is LNHDA and CDR2 is SQIVND (reference sequence). The CDR3 is CASSIVTKAFF. CDR3 coding DNA: TGTGCCAGTAGTATAGTCACAAAAGCTTTCTTT. Variable domain in full (rest from reference TRBV19 and TRBJ1-1): DGGITQSPKYLFRKEGQNVTLSCEQNLNHDAMYWYRQDPGQGLRLIYYSQIVNDFQKGDIAEGYSVSREKKESFPLTVTSAQKNPTAFYLCASSIVTKAFFGQGTRLTVV.

This sequence joins TRBV4-1 and TRBJ2-3, with TRBD2 identical over 7 bases. V shed 1 base, J shed 2 bases, and the junction held 3 bases outside the gene matches. Germline V lookup: CDR1 MGHRA, CDR2 YSYEKL. This CDR3 spans 15 amino acids. CDR3 protein: CASSQGGGNTDTQYF. CDR3 sequence (DNA): TGCGCCAGCAGCCAAGGCGGGGGTAACACAGATACGCAGTATTTT.

The chain couples TRBV3-1 (or the pseudogene TRBV3-2) to TRBJ1-2, with D uncertain. Germline V gene sequence: CDR1 LGHDT, CDR2 YNNKEL (reference sequence). CDR3 length equals 15 residues. The V end was cut by 0 bases, the J end by 5 bases, with 13 bases between. The CDR3 sequence: CASSQDPEGQYGYTF. The CDR3 nucleotides are TGTGCCAGCAGCCAAGATCCCGAGGGTCAGTATGGCTACACCTTC.

This sequence joins TRBV19 and TRBJ2-7; weak D call: TRBD2 (6 bases). This CDR3 spans 13 amino acids. Trimming removed 4 bases at V and 4 bases at J, with 11 bases between. Looked up from germline, CDR1 is LNHDA and CDR2 is SQIVND (reference sequence). This CDR3 is CASSRRREYEQYF. The CDR3 coding sequence is TGTGCCAGTAGTAGAAGGAGGGAATACGAGCAGTACTTC. Complete variable domain (other parts from reference TRBV19 and TRBJ2-7): DGGITQSPKYLFRKEGQNVTLSCEQNLNHDAMYWYRQDPGQGLRLIYYSQIVNDFQKGDIAEGYSVSREKKESFPLTVTSAQKNPTAFYLCASSRRREYEQYFGPGTRLTVT.

This chain joins TRBV7-2 and TRBJ1-1, with 7 positions matching TRBD1. The V gene end was trimmed by 4 bases and the J gene end by 3 bases; junction bases not matched to a gene: 11. Germline CDR1 is SGHTA and CDR2 is FQGNSA. The CDR3 totals 16 residues. In DNA, the CDR3 is TGTGCCAGCAGCTACCAGGGGGAACCTTCGTACACTGAAGCTTTCTTT. It yields the protein CASSYQGEPSYTEAFF.